This T cell receptor beta chain originates from a study of spatial heterogeneity in lung cancer. Study at large: Alpha-chain sequences were consistently detected in smaller numbers than beta-chain sequences.

Documented time point: sample taken at primary tumor resection. Untreated early-stage non-small cell lung cancer patients, over 55 in total, were the donors. TCRdb re-called the 5' RACE reads with MiXCR, one entry per CDR3 protein. Of about 22,000 distinct CDR3 sequences in the sample, over 4.5% were seen once. This specimen was PBMCs, taken at surgery. The clonotype comes from a male donor with early-stage non-small cell lung cancer.

The CDR3 DNA reads TGTGCCAGCAGGGGAAGACAGGGGCCCGGCAATGAGCAGTTCTTC. Amino acids: CASRGRQGPGNEQFF. The V gene is TRBV6-5, the J gene TRBJ2-1, with TRBD1 matching 8 bases. CDR1 and CDR2 from the germline V gene are MNHEY and SVGAGI. CDR3 size: 15 residues. The V gene end was trimmed by 6 bases and the J gene end by 6 bases; junction bases not matched to a gene: 10.